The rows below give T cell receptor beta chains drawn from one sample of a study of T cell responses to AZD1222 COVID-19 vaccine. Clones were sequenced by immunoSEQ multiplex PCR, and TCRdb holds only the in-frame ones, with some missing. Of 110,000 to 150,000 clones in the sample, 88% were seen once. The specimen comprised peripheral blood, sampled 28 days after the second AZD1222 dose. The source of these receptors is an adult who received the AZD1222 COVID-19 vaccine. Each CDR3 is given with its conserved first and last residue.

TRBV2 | CASTLINSGEQFF
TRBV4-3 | CASSQESTATNEKLFF
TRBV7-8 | CASSLARGERRTGELFF
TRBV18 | CASSPTSSGTDVFF
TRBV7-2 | CASSSPNEKLFF
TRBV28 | CASRQGSDSPLHF
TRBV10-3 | CAITETGGVTEAFF
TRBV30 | CAWSATSDAPLEQFF
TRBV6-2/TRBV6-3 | CASSYYTITKKGPEQFF
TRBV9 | CASSVGPPPTEKLFF
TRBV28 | CASSPSDSSGNTIYF
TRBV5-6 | CASSFWGASTEAFF
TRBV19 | CASSSQGLGTEAFF
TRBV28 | CASSLPTENTEAFF
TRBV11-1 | CASSLRGISGTGELFF
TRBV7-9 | CAIDFGAPYEQYF
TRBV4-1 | CASSQPGLAGLDTQYF
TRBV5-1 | CASKPEYNYGYTF
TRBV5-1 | CASRRGGDMTYEQYF
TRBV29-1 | CSAGAARTEAFF
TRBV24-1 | CATSPTGTGYTF
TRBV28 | CASRWVGTSQPQHF
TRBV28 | CASRVKDRGYGYTF